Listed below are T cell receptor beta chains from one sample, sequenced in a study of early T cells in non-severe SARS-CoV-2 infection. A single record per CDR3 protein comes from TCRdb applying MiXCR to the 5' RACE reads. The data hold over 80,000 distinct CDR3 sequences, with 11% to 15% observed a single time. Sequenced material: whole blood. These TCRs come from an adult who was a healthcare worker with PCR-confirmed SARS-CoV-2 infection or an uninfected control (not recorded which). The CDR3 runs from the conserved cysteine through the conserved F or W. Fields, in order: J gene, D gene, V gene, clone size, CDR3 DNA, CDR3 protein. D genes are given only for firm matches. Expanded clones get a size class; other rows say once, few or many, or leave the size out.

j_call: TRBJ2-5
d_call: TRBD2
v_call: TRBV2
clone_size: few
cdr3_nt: TGTGCCAGTGGGACTAGCGCTTCAGAGACCCAGTACTTC
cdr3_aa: CASGTSASETQYF

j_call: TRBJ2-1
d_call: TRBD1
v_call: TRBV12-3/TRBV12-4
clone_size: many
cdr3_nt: TGTGCCAGCAGGGCCGGGACAGTAAACAATGAGCAGTTCTTC
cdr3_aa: CASRAGTVNNEQFF

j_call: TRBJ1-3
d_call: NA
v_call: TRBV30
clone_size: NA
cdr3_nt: TGTGCCTGGAGTGTATATCCCGGCTCTGGAAACACCATATATTTT
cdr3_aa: CAWSVYPGSGNTIYF

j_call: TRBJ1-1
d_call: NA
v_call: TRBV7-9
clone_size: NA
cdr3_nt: TGTGCCAGCAGCGCCCCTCAGTCTGAAGCTTTCTTT
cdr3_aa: CASSAPQSEAFF

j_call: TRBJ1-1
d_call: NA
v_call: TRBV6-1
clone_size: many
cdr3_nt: TGTGCCAGCAGTTCGGCGGTGAACACTGAAGCTTTCTTT
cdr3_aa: CASSSAVNTEAFF

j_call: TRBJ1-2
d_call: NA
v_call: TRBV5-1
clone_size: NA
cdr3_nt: TGCGCCAGCAGCCCTTCGACCGTGGATGGCTACACCTTC
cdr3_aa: CASSPSTVDGYTF

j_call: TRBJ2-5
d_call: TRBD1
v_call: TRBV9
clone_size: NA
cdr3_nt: TGTGCCAGCAGCGCAAGACAGGGGGCACCTAAAGAGACCCAGTACTTC
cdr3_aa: CASSARQGAPKETQYF

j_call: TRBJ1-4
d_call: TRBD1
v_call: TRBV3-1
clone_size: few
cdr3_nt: TGTGCCAGCAGCCAAACCGAACAGGGGAAACTGTTTTTT
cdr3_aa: CASSQTEQGKLFF

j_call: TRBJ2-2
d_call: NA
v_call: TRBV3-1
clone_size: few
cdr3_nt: TGTGCCAGCAGCCAAGGAACGAATAGCTTCGGGGAGCTGTTTTTT
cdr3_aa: CASSQGTNSFGELFF

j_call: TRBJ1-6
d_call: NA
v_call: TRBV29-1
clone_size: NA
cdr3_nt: TGCAGCGTCTCCTCCGGGGGTAATTCACCCCTCCACTTT
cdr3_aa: CSVSSGGNSPLHF

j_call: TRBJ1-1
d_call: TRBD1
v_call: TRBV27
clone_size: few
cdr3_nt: TGTGCCAGCAGTTGGACGGACAGGGGGTGGACTGAAGCTTTCTTT
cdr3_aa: CASSWTDRGWTEAFF

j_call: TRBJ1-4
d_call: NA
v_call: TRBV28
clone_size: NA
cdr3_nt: TGTGCCAGCCTCCGGGGAGGGATCGGGCAAACTAATGAAAAACTGTTTTTT
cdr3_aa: CASLRGGIGQTNEKLFF

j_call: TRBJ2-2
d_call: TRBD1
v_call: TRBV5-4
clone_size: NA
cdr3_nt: TGTGCCAGCAGCCTTCCAGGGGGCTGGGAGCTGTTTTTT
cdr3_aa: CASSLPGGWELFF

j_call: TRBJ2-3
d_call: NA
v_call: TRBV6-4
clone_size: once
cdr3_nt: TGTGCCAGCAGTGACTCGGTGGCAGCCGGCACAGATACGCAGTATTTT
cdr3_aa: CASSDSVAAGTDTQYF

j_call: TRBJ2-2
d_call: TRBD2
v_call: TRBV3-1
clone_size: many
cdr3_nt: TGTGCCAGCAGCCAAGAAGTGCGACTAGCAAGGGAGCTGTTTTTT
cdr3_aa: CASSQEVRLARELFF

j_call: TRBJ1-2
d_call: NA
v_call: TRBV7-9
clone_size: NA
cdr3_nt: TGTGCCAGCAGCTTAGTTAGGGACGACTATGGCTACACCTTC
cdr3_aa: CASSLVRDDYGYTF

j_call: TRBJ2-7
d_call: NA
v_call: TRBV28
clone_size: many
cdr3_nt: TGTGCCAGCAGCCCTCTATTACCGGGGTTCTACGAGCAGTACTTC
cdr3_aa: CASSPLLPGFYEQYF

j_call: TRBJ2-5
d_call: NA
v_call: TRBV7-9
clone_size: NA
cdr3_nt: TGTGCCAGCAGCACGGGACAAGGGTTGGAGACCCAGTACTTC
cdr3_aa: CASSTGQGLETQYF

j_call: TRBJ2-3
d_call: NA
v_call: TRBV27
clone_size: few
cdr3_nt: TGTGCCAGCAGCTTCTCGGGACCTGGTACAGATACGCAGTATTTT
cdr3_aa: CASSFSGPGTDTQYF

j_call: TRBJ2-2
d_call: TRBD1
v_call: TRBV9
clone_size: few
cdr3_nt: TGTGCCAGCAGCGCGAACGGACAGGGTTACACCGGGGAGCTGTTTTTT
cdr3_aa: CASSANGQGYTGELFF

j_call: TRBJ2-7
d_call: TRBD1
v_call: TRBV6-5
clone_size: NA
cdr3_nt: TGTGCCAGCAGGCGGGGACAGGGGGCCTACGAGCAGTACTTC
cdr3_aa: CASRRGQGAYEQYF

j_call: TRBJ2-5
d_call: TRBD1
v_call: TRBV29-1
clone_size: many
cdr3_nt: TGCAGCGTTGGACAGGGGGTACAAGAGACCCAGTACTTC
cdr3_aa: CSVGQGVQETQYF

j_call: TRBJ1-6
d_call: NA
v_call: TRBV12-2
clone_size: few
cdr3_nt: TGTGCAAGTCGCTCGTCCGGACAGGGGGATAATTCACCCCTCCACTTT
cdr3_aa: CASRSSGQGDNSPLHF

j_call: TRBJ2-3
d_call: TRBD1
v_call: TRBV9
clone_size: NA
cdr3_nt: TGTGCCAGCAGCGTACGAGGACAGGGGCTCACAGATACGCAGTATTTT
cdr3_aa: CASSVRGQGLTDTQYF

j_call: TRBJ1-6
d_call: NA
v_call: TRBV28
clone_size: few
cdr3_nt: TGTGCCAGCAGTTTGGGGCCGGCGAGCTCCTATAATTCACCCCTCCACTTT
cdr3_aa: CASSLGPASSYNSPLHF

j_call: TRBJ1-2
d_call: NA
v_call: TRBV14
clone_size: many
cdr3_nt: TGTGCCAGCTCACTTCTGGGTGCGGACTATGGCTACACCTTC
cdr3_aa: CASSLLGADYGYTF

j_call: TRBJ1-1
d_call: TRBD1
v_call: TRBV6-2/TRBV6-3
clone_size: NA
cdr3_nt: TGTGCCAGCAGACCCGGGACAGGGGTCACTGAAGCTTTCTTT
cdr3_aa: CASRPGTGVTEAFF

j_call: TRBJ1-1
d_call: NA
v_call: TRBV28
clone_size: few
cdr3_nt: TGTGCCAGCAGTTCCGCAGGGGATACTGAAGCTTTCTTT
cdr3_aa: CASSSAGDTEAFF

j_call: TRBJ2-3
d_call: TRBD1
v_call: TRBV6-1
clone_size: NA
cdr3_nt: TGTGCCAGCAGTATAAGGGGGGGACAGGGGGTAGATACGCAGTATTTT
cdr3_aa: CASSIRGGQGVDTQYF

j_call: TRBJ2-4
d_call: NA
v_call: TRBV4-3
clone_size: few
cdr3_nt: TGCGCCAGCAGCCAAGATCTTACCAGAGCGGGCGGGATAAACATTCAGTACTTC
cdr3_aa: CASSQDLTRAGGINIQYF

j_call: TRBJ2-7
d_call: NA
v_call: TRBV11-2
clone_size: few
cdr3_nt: TGTGCCAGCAGCTTCGGACAGAACTACGAGCAGTACTTC
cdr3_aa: CASSFGQNYEQYF

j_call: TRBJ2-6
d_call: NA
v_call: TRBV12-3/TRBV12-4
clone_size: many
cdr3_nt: TGTGCCAGCAGTTTAGCCTCTGGGGCCAACGTCCTGACTTTC
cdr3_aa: CASSLASGANVLTF

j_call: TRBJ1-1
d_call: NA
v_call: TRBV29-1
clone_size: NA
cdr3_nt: TGCAGCGTTATACCGGGACACCGGGGCACTGAAGCTTTCTTT
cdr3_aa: CSVIPGHRGTEAFF

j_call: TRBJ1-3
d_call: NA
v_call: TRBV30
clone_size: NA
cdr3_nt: TGTGCCTGGAGTGTAGGGCCTAACACCATATATTTT
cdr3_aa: CAWSVGPNTIYF

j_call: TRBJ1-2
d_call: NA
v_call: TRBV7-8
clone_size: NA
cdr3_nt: TGTGCCAGCAGCTTAGCGGTCGGGATTAACTATGGCTACACCTTC
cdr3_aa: CASSLAVGINYGYTF

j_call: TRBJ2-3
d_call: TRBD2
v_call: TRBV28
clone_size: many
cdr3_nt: TGTGCCAGCAGGACTATCCACGGGGGGGCCCGAGATACGCAGTATTTT
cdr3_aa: CASRTIHGGARDTQYF

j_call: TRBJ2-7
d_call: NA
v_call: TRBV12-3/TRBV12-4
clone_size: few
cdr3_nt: TGTGCCAGCAGTTCCGTCCGGGACATCAGCTCCTACGAGCAGTACTTC
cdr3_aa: CASSSVRDISSYEQYF

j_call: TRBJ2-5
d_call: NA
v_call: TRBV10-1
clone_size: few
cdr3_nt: TGCGCCAGCAGCGAGGGCACCAACCAACAAGAGACCCAGTACTTC
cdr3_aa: CASSEGTNQQETQYF

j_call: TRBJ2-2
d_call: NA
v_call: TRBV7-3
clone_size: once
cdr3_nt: TGTGCCAGCAGCTTAACGTCCGGGGAGCTGTTTTTT
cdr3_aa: CASSLTSGELFF

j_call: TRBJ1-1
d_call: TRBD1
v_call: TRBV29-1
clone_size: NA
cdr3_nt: TGCAGCGTTGAAATACGGGACAGCAACACTGAAGCTTTCTTT
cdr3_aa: CSVEIRDSNTEAFF